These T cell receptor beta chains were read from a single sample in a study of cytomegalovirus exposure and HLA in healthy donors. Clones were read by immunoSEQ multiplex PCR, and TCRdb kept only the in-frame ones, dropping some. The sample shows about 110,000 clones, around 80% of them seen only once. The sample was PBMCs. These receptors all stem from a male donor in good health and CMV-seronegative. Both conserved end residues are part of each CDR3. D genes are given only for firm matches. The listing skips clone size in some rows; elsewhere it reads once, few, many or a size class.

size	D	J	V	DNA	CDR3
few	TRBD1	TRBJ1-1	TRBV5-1	TGCGCCAGCAGCCCGGGTCCAGGGGGAAAACCTGAAGCTTTCTTT	CASSPGPGGKPEAFF
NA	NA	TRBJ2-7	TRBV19	TGTGCCAGTAGTATAGCGGCGGGCAGGGGATTAGACGAGCAGTACTTC	CASSIAAGRGLDEQYF
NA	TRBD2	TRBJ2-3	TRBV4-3	TGCGCCAGCAGCCAAGATTCGGGGAGGGCTCCCACAGATACGCAGTATTTT	CASSQDSGRAPTDTQYF
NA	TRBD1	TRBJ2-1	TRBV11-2	TGTGCCAGCAGCTTAGGGACAGGGGTTAATGAGCAGTTCTTC	CASSLGTGVNEQFF
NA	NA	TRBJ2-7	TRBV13	TGTGCCAGCAGCTTAGTACAGGCCACCCACGAGCAGTACTTC	CASSLVQATHEQYF
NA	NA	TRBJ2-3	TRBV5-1	TGCGCCAGCAGGAAGGGGACTAGCACAGATACGCAGTATTTT	CASRKGTSTDTQYF
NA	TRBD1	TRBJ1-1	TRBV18	TGTGCCAGCTCACCGGGACAGGGAGCTTTCTTT	CASSPGQGAFF
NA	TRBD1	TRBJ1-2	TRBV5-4	TGTGCCAGCAGCTGGCAGGGGGCTTACTATGGCTACACCTTC	CASSWQGAYYGYTF
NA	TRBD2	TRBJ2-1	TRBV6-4	TGTGCCAGCAGTGAACTAGCGAACCCCCCCTATGAGCAGTTCTTC	CASSELANPPYEQFF
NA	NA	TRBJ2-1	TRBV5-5	TGTGCCAGCAGCTATAGACTAGAGGGAGACAATGAGCAGTTCTTC	CASSYRLEGDNEQFF
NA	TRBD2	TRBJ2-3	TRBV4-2	TGTGCCAGCAGCCGCGTCGGACTAGCGGACACAGATACGCAGTATTTT	CASSRVGLADTDTQYF
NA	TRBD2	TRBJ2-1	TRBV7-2	TGTGCCAGCAGCTACATCTTAGCGGGAGGGTACAATGAGCAGTTCTTC	CASSYILAGGYNEQFF
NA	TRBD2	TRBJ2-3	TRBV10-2	TGCGCCAGCAGTCCTAGCGGGCACCACACAGATACGCAGTATTTT	CASSPSGHHTDTQYF
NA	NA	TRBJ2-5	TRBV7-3	TGTGCCAGCAGCCACAGGATCCAAGAGACCCAGTACTTC	CASSHRIQETQYF
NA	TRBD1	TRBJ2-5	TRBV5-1	TGCGCCAGCAGCTACAGGGGGAGGATGGAAGAGACCCAGTACTTC	CASSYRGRMEETQYF
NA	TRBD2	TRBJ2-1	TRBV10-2	TGCGCCAGCAGTGAGTCGGGACTAGCGACCTACAATGAGCAGTTCTTC	CASSESGLATYNEQFF
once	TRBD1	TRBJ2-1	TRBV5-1	TGCGCCAGCAGCCCAGGACAGGGCAATGAGCAGTTCTTC	CASSPGQGNEQFF
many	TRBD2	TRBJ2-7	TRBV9	TGTGCCAGCAGCGTAGTGGGCGGGAGCAACGAGCAGTACTTC	CASSVVGGSNEQYF
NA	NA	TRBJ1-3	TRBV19	TGTGCCAGTAGTATATTCAACGGTCTGAGCTCTGGAAACACCATATATTTT	CASSIFNGLSSGNTIYF
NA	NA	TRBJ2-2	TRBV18	TGTGCCAGCTCTGTGACAGACGCGAACACCGGGGAGCTGTTTTTT	CASSVTDANTGELFF
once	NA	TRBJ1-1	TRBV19	TGTGCCAGTAGTATAGGAGGGGGGAACACTGAAGCTTTCTTT	CASSIGGGNTEAFF
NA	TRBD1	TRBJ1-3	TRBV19	TGTGCCAGTAGTGGACGCCGGGACAGGGGAAACACCATATATTTT	CASSGRRDRGNTIYF
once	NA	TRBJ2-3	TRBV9	TGTGCCAGCAGCTCCCAGGGACCTTTGCGGGGTACGCAGTATTTT	CASSSQGPLRGTQYF
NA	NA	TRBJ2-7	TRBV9	TGTGCCAGCAGCTCTGGGCGCGGGGACGAGCAGTACTTC	CASSSGRGDEQYF
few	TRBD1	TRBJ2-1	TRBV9	TGTGCCAGCAGCGAAACAGGGGGCATGAATGAGCAGTTCTTC	CASSETGGMNEQFF
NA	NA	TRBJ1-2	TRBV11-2	TGTGCCAGCAGCTCCGGGGGGGGTGGCTACACCTTC	CASSSGGGGYTF
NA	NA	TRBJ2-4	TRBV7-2	TGTGCCAGCAGCTTAATTGGGACTTTAGCCAAAAACATTCAGTACTTC	CASSLIGTLAKNIQYF
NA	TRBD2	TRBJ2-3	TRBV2	TGTGCCAGCAGTGAAATAGCGGGGGGCACAGATACGCAGTATTTT	CASSEIAGGTDTQYF